This is a list of T cell receptor beta chains from one sample in a study of blood T cells in healthy people across ages. MiXCR was run by TCRdb on the 5' RACE reads, yielding one entry per CDR3 protein. The sample consists of hundreds of thousands of distinct CDR3 sequences, more than 20% of them appearing once. Separately, the same data were catalogued under a study of T cells of mothers and their children.

Sequencing used blood. These TCRs come from a boy aged 10-17 years in good health. The conserved cysteine and the conserved F or W are not part of the CDR3 here.

TRBV12-3/TRBV12-4	TRBJ1-5	13	ASRSDRSGNQPQH
TRBV7-6	TRBJ1-3	12	ASSLGGQGLALY
TRBV2	TRBJ2-7	13	ASSEALGQNHEQY
TRBV21-1	TRBJ1-4	12	ASSKSRVYEKLF
TRBV6-2/TRBV6-3	TRBJ2-1	11	ASSYPGAQGPF
TRBV7-2	TRBJ2-5	14	ASSPLASGSQETQY
TRBV10-3	TRBJ1-5	14	AAERESWTGGQPQH
TRBV20-1	TRBJ2-7	13	SARSPRAADYEQY
TRBV29-1	TRBJ2-7	15	SVESRDRAASSYEQY
TRBV6-5	TRBJ1-4	13	ASSYEGGRAEKLF
TRBV7-2	TRBJ2-1	13	ASSFTAGGNNEQF
TRBV4-3	TRBJ2-3	12	ASSQDVRTDTQY
TRBV20-1	TRBJ2-7	12	SAAGTSGSYEQY
TRBV7-8	TRBJ2-1	14	ASSLGGGTLYNEQF
TRBV27	TRBJ2-5	13	ASSSLGKVQETQY
TRBV28	TRBJ2-3	12	AGSRTGLADTQY
TRBV7-2	TRBJ2-5	10	ASSSTKETQY
TRBV7-9	TRBJ2-5	14	ASSSTRAPNLETQY
TRBV7-2	TRBJ2-5	12	ASSLHGDQETQY
TRBV12-3/TRBV12-4	TRBJ2-7	14	ASSLGLAGASYEQY
TRBV5-5	TRBJ2-5	14	ASSARAWGNQETQY
TRBV15	TRBJ2-7	13	ATSLSRGNFYEQY
TRBV5-1	TRBJ1-2	12	ASSSGQGDYGYT
TRBV4-2	TRBJ2-6	16	ASSPQDRGLSGANVLT
TRBV20-1	TRBJ1-2	9	SARDPRGYT